This T cell receptor (beta chain) is from a study of memory B cells and T cells in multiple sclerosis. Profiling relied on immunoSEQ multiplex PCR, and the TCRdb table lists in-frame clones only, not all of them. Counted here are several thousand clones, roughly 50% occurring once; the ten biggest clones make up about 33%. This clonotype was obtained from a human donor with multiple sclerosis. The specimen sequenced was memory (CD45RO+) CD8+ T cells from blood.

The CDR3 loop is CASSGERDRGRELFF. CDR3 DNA: TGTGCCAGTAGCGGAGAACGGGACAGGGGGCGAGAGCTGTTTTTT. The V call is TRBV19, the J call TRBJ2-2; 12 nucleotides agree with TRBD1. The CDR3 length is 15 residues. Germline V CDR1 and CDR2: LNHDA, SQIVND (reference sequence). V lost 6 bases to trimming and J lost 11 bases; unmatched junction nucleotides: 10.